Shown below are 18 T cell receptor beta chains from a single sample sequenced in a study of cytomegalovirus exposure and HLA in healthy donors. Researchers ran the PCR with 60 Vbeta and 13 Jbeta primers. Using immunoSEQ multiplex PCR, the repertoire was profiled, and TCRdb retains in-frame clones only, with some absent. The table shows approximately 120,000 clones, with around four fifths occurring only once. The specimen sequenced was PBMCs. These receptors originate from a young man in good health and CMV-seropositive.

This chain joins TRBV5-1 and TRBJ1-2; D may be TRBD1 (5 bases). Trimming left V 1 base short and J 10 bases short, with 17 bases between. This CDR3 region has 14 residues. Looked up from germline, CDR1 is SGHRS and CDR2 is YFSETQ. This chain's CDR3 is CASSLTKGRMDYTF. CDR3 in DNA: TGCGCCAGCAGCTTGACAAAGGGGCGTATGGACTACACCTTC.

The genes are TRBV5-1 and TRBJ2-5; D is undetermined. This CDR3 is built from 15 residues. V shed 1 base and J shed 4 bases, with 14 bases lying between them. Germline CDR1 SGHRS, CDR2 YFSETQ. This CDR3 reads CASSLSSLVGETQYF. In nucleotides, the CDR3 is TGCGCCAGCAGCTTGAGTAGTTTGGTCGGAGAGACCCAGTACTTC.

This clone was seen only a few times. J is TRBJ1-1 and V is TRBV27; D may be TRBD1 (5 bases). CDR3 size: 13 residues. V lost 4 bases and J 11 bases, leaving 17 bases between the germline ends. CDR1 is MNHEY, CDR2 SMNVEV, per germline (reference sequence). CDR3 region: CASSYSAGHWAFF. CDR3 nucleotides: TGTGCCAGCAGTTACTCGGCGGGGCATTGGGCTTTCTTT.

The chain recombines TRBV11-2 with TRBJ1-2, with D possibly TRBD1 on 6 matching bases. Trimming removed 3 bases at V and 5 bases at J, with 10 bases between. The CDR3 spans 13 residues. Germline V gene data show CDR1 as SGHAT and CDR2 as FQNNGV. The CDR3 reads CASSFTGRYGYTF. The CDR3 DNA is TGTGCCAGCAGCTTTACAGGGCGTTATGGCTACACCTTC. Using reference TRBV11-2 and TRBJ1-2 for the parts outside the CDR3, the full variable domain is EAGVAQSPRYKIIEKRQSVAFWCNPISGHATLYWYQQILGQGPKLLIQFQNNGVVDDSQLPKDRFSAERLKGVDSTLKIQPAKLEDSAVYLCASSFTGRYGYTFGSGTRLTVV.

This clone appeared a few times. The chain joins TRBV27 to TRBJ2-2, with D hard to call. Trimming shortened V by 5 bases and J by 5 bases, and 9 bases separated the two germline ends. The CDR3 length is 13 residues. The germline gives CDR1 MNHEY, CDR2 SMNVEV (reference sequence). This CDR3 reads CASSTLGTGELFF. For the CDR3, the DNA is TGTGCCAGCAGTACTCTCGGGACCGGGGAGCTGTTTTTT.

The J gene is TRBJ1-1, the V gene TRBV9, with D unresolved. Germline CDR1 and CDR2: SGDLS and YYNGEE. Trimming left V 3 bases short and J 4 bases short, with 7 bases between. CDR3 size: 12 residues. The CDR3 protein is CASSDGGTEAFF. The CDR3, as DNA: TGTGCCAGCAGCGACGGTGGCACTGAAGCTTTCTTT. The full variable domain, rest sourced from reference TRBV9 and TRBJ1-1, is DSGVTQTPKHLITATGQRVTLRCSPRSGDLSVYWYQQSLDQGLQFLIQYYNGEERAKGNILERFSAQQFPDLHSELNLSSLELGDSALYFCASSDGGTEAFFGQGTRLTVV.

The chain carries TRBV9 and TRBJ2-1; 7 nucleotides align to TRBD2. V was clipped by 0 bases and J by 7 bases; unmatched bases: 10. Germline V gene data show CDR1 as SGDLS and CDR2 as YYNGEE. The CDR3 spans 16 residues. Here the CDR3 DNA reads TGTGCCAGCAGCGTAGGGGGGAGGGGCTCGGGGAATGAGCAGTTCTTC. Amino acids: CASSVGGRGSGNEQFF.

This sequence joins TRBV19 and TRBJ2-7; 8 nucleotides match TRBD1. Germline V gene lookup returns CDR1 LNHDA and CDR2 SQIVND (reference sequence). The CDR3 length is 15 residues. J lost 0 bases, V lost 6 bases, and 7 bases had no gene match. CDR3 loop: CASSPGTGSSYEQYF. The DNA of the CDR3 is TGTGCCAGTAGCCCCGGGACAGGAAGCTCCTACGAGCAGTACTTC.

The gene calls are TRBV9 and TRBJ1-1; the D gene is possibly TRBD1 (5 bases). Germline CDR1 is SGDLS and CDR2 is YYNGEE. The CDR3 sequence is 12 residues long. V was pared by 3 bases and J by 3 bases, with 6 bases between. The CDR3 region has the DNA TGTGCCAGCAGCGGGGGGGACACTGAAGCTTTCTTT. Translated: CASSGGDTEAFF.

The chain has TRBV28 and TRBJ1-2; TRBD1 agrees at 7 bases. Trimming cost V 6 bases and J 7 bases; bases outside gene matches: 11. The V gene's germline CDR1 is MDHEN and CDR2 SYDVKM. The CDR3 sequence is 14 residues long. The CDR3 region has the DNA TGTGCCAGCAGGGCAGTAGACAGGGTCTCTGGCTACACCTTC. Protein: CASRAVDRVSGYTF.

J is TRBJ2-3 and V is TRBV10-2; 9 bases are a match to TRBD2. Germline assignment: CDR1 WSHSY and CDR2 SAAADI. CDR3 length: 15 residues. Trimming cost V 6 bases and J 3 bases; bases outside gene matches: 7. The CDR3 loop reads CASRGAGGRTDTQYF. In nucleotides, the CDR3 is TGCGCCAGCAGGGGGGCGGGGGGGCGGACAGATACGCAGTATTTT.

Comments on this clone: This same CDR3 is encoded by further DNA sequences in the sample. The chain is built from TRBV2 and TRBJ1-2; TRBD1 matches 7 bases. V lost 5 bases to trimming and J lost 6 bases; unmatched junction nucleotides: 6. The CDR3 consists of 13 residues. In germline, CDR1 is SNHLY, CDR2 FYNNEI. The CDR3 loop reads CASSLGQRDGYTF. As DNA, the CDR3 is TGTGCCAGCAGTCTGGGACAGAGAGATGGCTACACCTTC.

The chain has TRBV19 and TRBJ1-1; D not certain. The germline V and J ends were trimmed by 3 bases and 1 base, with 3 bases remaining between them. This CDR3 contains 12 residues. Germline CDR1 LNHDA, CDR2 SQIVND (reference sequence). The chain's CDR3 is CASSIQNTEAFF. CDR3 nucleotide sequence: TGTGCCAGTAGTATCCAGAACACTGAAGCTTTCTTT. Complete variable domain (other parts from reference TRBV19 and TRBJ1-1): DGGITQSPKYLFRKEGQNVTLSCEQNLNHDAMYWYRQDPGQGLRLIYYSQIVNDFQKGDIAEGYSVSREKKESFPLTVTSAQKNPTAFYLCASSIQNTEAFFGQGTRLTVV.

This sequence joins TRBV30 and TRBJ1-1; 7 bases are shared with TRBD1. With V trimmed by 4 bases and J by 5 bases, 7 bases remained unmatched. This CDR3 contains 13 residues. The germline V gene has CDR1 GTSNPN and CDR2 SVGIG (reference sequence). Written as DNA, the CDR3 is TGTGCCTGGATGACAGGGCTTCGGACTGAAGCTTTCTTT. Translation: CAWMTGLRTEAFF.

This clone was counted a single time. This sequence joins TRBV13 and TRBJ2-7; 7 bases agree with TRBD2. This CDR3 has 15 residues. Trimming at V came to 1 base and at J to 5 bases, leaving 8 bases not matched to a gene. From germline, CDR1 is PRHDT and CDR2 FYEKMQ (reference sequence). The CDR3 loop is CASSLEQGGIDEQYF. The DNA of the CDR3 is TGTGCCAGCAGCTTAGAGCAGGGAGGGATAGACGAGCAGTACTTC.

This rearrangement joins TRBV6-4 to TRBJ2-3; 9 bases are a match to TRBD2. CDR1 and CDR2 (germline): MRHNA, SNTAGT. This CDR3 has 16 amino acids. V dropped 0 bases and J dropped 1; count of bases not matched to a gene: 2. The DNA for the CDR3 is TGTGCCAGCAGTGACTCCTGGACTAGCGGCACAGATACGCAGTATTTT. This gives the protein CASSDSWTSGTDTQYF.

The chain carries TRBV4-1 and TRBJ1-6; D perhaps matches TRBD1 (5 bases). The germline CDR1 and CDR2 sequences are MGHRA and YSYEKL. The CDR3 contains 13 residues. V was clipped by 3 bases and J by 13 bases, with 13 bases between them. CDR3 nucleotide sequence: TGCGCCAGCAGCCACCCGGGGGGGGTCCCCCTCCACTTT. The encoded protein is CASSHPGGVPLHF.

This chain uses TRBV2 with TRBJ1-2, with D unclear. Per germline, CDR1 SNHLY and CDR2 FYNNEI. This CDR3 is built from 11 residues. The V and J ends lost 6 bases and 4 bases respectively, with 6 bases between them. CDR3 coding DNA: TGTGCCAGCAGGTACAGCTATGGCTACACCTTC. The encoded protein is CASRYSYGYTF.